This TCR beta chain stems from a study of cytomegalovirus exposure and HLA in healthy donors. Details on this clone: What it binds is unknown.

The PCR employed 60 Vbeta primers together with 13 Jbeta primers. The protocol was immunoSEQ multiplex PCR, while the TCRdb copy is restricted to in-frame clones and leaves out a portion. This table has nearly 80,000 clones, around three quarters appearing once. Findings and limits, study-wide: A few CMV-associated chains were confirmed in vitro to be specific for CMV antigens. V- and J-gene trimming in TCR beta was tied to a missense DCLRE1C variant by an analysis performed later. A later analysis linked some 18,000 TCR beta sequences to HLA alleles at 0.05 false discovery rate. Being indistinguishable, some V segments were excluded, TRBV6-2 and TRBV6-3 among them.

Trimming shortened V by 3 bases and J by 0 bases, and 12 bases separated the two germline ends. Per the germline V gene, CDR1 is SGDLS and CDR2 is YYNGEE. This CDR3 is built from 16 residues. This TCR derives from a woman between 40 and 55 years old in good health and CMV-seropositive. The genes are TRBV9 and TRBJ2-2, with a weak D call TRBD2 (5 bases). The sample comprised PBMCs. CDR3 region: CASSARSVSNTGELFF. The CDR3 nucleotides are TGTGCCAGCAGCGCTCGTAGCGTATCGAACACCGGGGAGCTGTTTTTT. Combining the CDR3 with reference TRBV9 and TRBJ2-2 gives the whole variable domain DSGVTQTPKHLITATGQRVTLRCSPRSGDLSVYWYQQSLDQGLQFLIQYYNGEERAKGNILERFSAQQFPDLHSELNLSSLELGDSALYFCASSARSVSNTGELFFGEGSRLTVL.